These 19 T cell receptor beta chains share one sample of origin, sequenced in a study of blood T cell repertoires in COVID-19. Measured with immunoSEQ multiplex PCR; TCRdb has only the in-frame clones, and not every one. Of more than 200,000 clones in the sample, around 86% were seen once. The sequencing input was PBMCs or T cells enriched from blood (not recorded which). The receptor source for this set is a woman aged 45-60 years who had recovered from COVID-19.

The gene calls are TRBV30 and TRBJ1-5; a possible D gene is TRBD1 (6 bases). CDR1 and CDR2 from the germline V gene are GTSNPN and SVGIG (reference sequence). Trimming cost V 1 base and J 4 bases, with 11 bases left between them. This CDR3 is built from 14 residues. CDR3: CAWSGSQGNQPQHF. CDR3 sequence (DNA): TGTGCCTGGAGTGGTTCGCAGGGGAATCAGCCCCAGCATTTT.

This clone was seen a handful of times. The rearrangement links TRBV7-8 to TRBJ1-1; D call uncertain. V lost 2 bases, J lost 10 bases, and 14 bases lay in between. The CDR3 covers 13 residues. Germline CDR1 is SGHVS and CDR2 is FQNEAQ. CDR3 DNA sequence: TGTGCCAGCAGCTTACGCCAGGCTCTCGTAGCTTTCTTT. Protein product: CASSLRQALVAFF.

The chain joins TRBV18 to TRBJ2-1; D is unresolved. The length of the CDR3 is 16 residues. The V gene's germline CDR1 is KGHSH and CDR2 LQKENI. The V gene lost 2 bases and the J gene lost 0 bases, with 11 bases spanning the gap. The CDR3 region is CASSPWARSSYNEQFF. CDR3 coding DNA: TGTGCCAGCTCACCATGGGCAAGAAGCTCCTACAATGAGCAGTTCTTC.

The V and J genes are TRBV7-9 and TRBJ1-3; 11 bases map to TRBD1. Germline V gene sequence: CDR1 SEHNR, CDR2 FQNEAQ (reference sequence). V lost 3 bases and J lost 4; bases outside the gene matches: 5. This CDR3 has 16 amino acids. The CDR3 DNA follows: TGTGCCAGCAGCTTGGACAGGGGGCTTATAGGAAACACCATATATTTT. This gives the protein CASSLDRGLIGNTIYF.

V usage is TRBV6-4 and J usage is TRBJ1-6; 7 nucleotides match TRBD1. Germline CDR1 reads MRHNA; CDR2 reads SNTAGT. V shed 0 bases and J 8 bases; nucleotides not matched to a gene: 4. The CDR3 runs 15 residues. The DNA of the CDR3 is TGTGCCAGCAGTGACTCCTACAGGGGTTATTCACCCCTCCACTTT. It codes for CASSDSYRGYSPLHF.

The count of this clone is one. V and J are TRBV9 and TRBJ2-1; D remains ambiguous. Trimming left V 0 bases short and J 10 bases short, with 14 bases between. The CDR3 length is 14 residues. The germline CDR1 and CDR2 sequences are SGDLS and YYNGEE. The CDR3 protein is CASSVATVGSEQFF. The CDR3 DNA follows: TGTGCCAGCAGCGTAGCTACGGTGGGTAGCGAGCAGTTCTTC.

J is TRBJ2-7 and V is TRBV19, with TRBD1 identical over 7 bases. Germline CDR1 and CDR2: LNHDA and SQIVND (reference sequence). The CDR3 is 15 residues long. V dropped 5 bases and J dropped 3; count of bases not matched to a gene: 10. The CDR3 sequence: CASSVYRGPLYEQYF. The CDR3 nucleotides are TGTGCCAGTAGTGTCTACAGGGGTCCCCTCTACGAGCAGTACTTC.

This sequence joins TRBV18 and TRBJ2-7; 8 positions agree with TRBD1. The germline gives CDR1 KGHSH, CDR2 LQKENI. The V segment lost 2 bases and the J segment 3 bases; nucleotides outside the gene matches: 6. The CDR3 runs 15 residues. The CDR3 reads CASSPGTGNIYEQYF. The CDR3 nucleotides are TGTGCCAGCTCACCAGGGACAGGTAACATCTACGAGCAGTACTTC.

The rearrangement uses TRBV18 and TRBJ1-1; 7 nucleotides agree with TRBD1. CDR1 and CDR2 from the germline V gene are KGHSH and LQKENI. The CDR3 is 15 amino acids. The V gene end was trimmed by 3 bases and the J gene end by 1 base; junction bases not matched to a gene: 5. As DNA, the CDR3 is TGTGCCAGCTCACCCCTCCGGACAGGGAACACTGAAGCTTTCTTT. Translating gives CASSPLRTGNTEAFF.

V is TRBV2 and J is TRBJ1-2; D call uncertain. The length of the CDR3 is 11 residues. With 8 bases removed from V and 5 bases from J, the gap between germline ends came to 9 bases. The germline V gene encodes CDR1 SNHLY and CDR2 FYNNEI. CDR3 residues: CASLGEYGYTF. CDR3 in DNA: TGTGCCAGCCTCGGAGAGTATGGCTACACCTTC.

The chain carries TRBV7-3 and TRBJ1-1; unclear D gene. The V gene's germline CDR1 is SGHTA and CDR2 FQGTGA. V lost 2 bases, J lost 4 bases, and 14 bases lay in between. This CDR3 contains 15 residues. CDR3 coding DNA: TGTGCCAGCAGCTTATTTTCTCTAGGGAGCACTGAAGCTTTCTTT. Its protein product is CASSLFSLGSTEAFF. Combining the CDR3 with reference TRBV7-3 and TRBJ1-1 gives the whole variable domain GAGVSQTPSNKVTEKGKYVELRCDPISGHTALYWYRQSLGQGPEFLIYFQGTGAADDSGLPNDRFFAVRPEGSVSTLKIQRTERGDSAVYLCASSLFSLGSTEAFFGQGTRLTVV.

This clone was seen once. This chain connects TRBV11-2 to TRBJ1-2; D ambiguous. CDR3 size: 12 residues. The V gene lost 4 bases and the J gene lost 7 bases, with 10 bases spanning the gap. Per the germline V gene, CDR1 is SGHAT and CDR2 is FQNNGV. The CDR3 loop reads CASSSMRIGYTF. The CDR3 bases are TGTGCCAGCAGCTCGATGAGGATTGGCTACACCTTC.

The count of this clone is one. V usage is TRBV9 and J usage is TRBJ2-5, with a weak D call TRBD1 (6 bases). This CDR3 has 14 amino acids. V was clipped by 4 bases and J by 5 bases, with 15 bases between them. The germline V gene has CDR1 SGDLS and CDR2 YYNGEE. The CDR3 here is CASSIQDSWETQYF. CDR3 nucleotide sequence: TGTGCCAGCAGCATCCAGGACAGTTGGGAGACCCAGTACTTC.

The chain couples TRBV27 to TRBJ2-7; 12 nucleotides agree with TRBD2. This CDR3 spans 16 amino acids. Germline V lookup: CDR1 MNHEY, CDR2 SMNVEV (reference sequence). After removal of 8 bases from V and 1 base from J, the junction contained 9 bases not matched to a gene. CDR3 amino acids: CASGLSGLAGSYEQYF. The CDR3 nucleotides read TGTGCCAGCGGCCTCTCCGGACTAGCGGGATCCTACGAGCAGTACTTC.

The genes are TRBV14 and TRBJ2-7; tentatively, D is TRBD1 (6 bases). In germline, CDR1 is SGHDN, CDR2 FVKESK. The V end lost 0 bases, the J end lost 0 bases, and 12 bases lay between the germline ends. This CDR3 has 16 amino acids. CDR3 sequence: CASSQDRDTSSYEQYF. CDR3 DNA sequence: TGTGCCAGCAGCCAAGACCGGGACACTAGCTCCTACGAGCAGTACTTC.

The CDR3: CASSRGWSSGNTIYF. The DNA of the CDR3 is TGCGCCAGCAGCCGGGGCTGGAGCTCTGGAAACACCATATATTTT. The chain carries TRBV4-1 and TRBJ1-3; D is possibly TRBD1 (5 bases). Trimming cost V 4 bases and J 0 bases, with 10 bases left between them. The CDR3 spans 15 residues. The germline gives CDR1 MGHRA, CDR2 YSYEKL.

The rearrangement joins TRBV19 to TRBJ1-1, with 12 bases identical to TRBD1. The CDR3 spans 18 residues. Per germline, CDR1 LNHDA and CDR2 SQIVND (reference sequence). Losses at the gene ends were 5 bases for V and 1 base for J; bases not matched to a gene: 11. CDR3 nucleotide sequence: TGTGCCAGTAGTGATCCCGGGACAGGGGGCCGCGGGAACACTGAAGCTTTCTTT. Translated: CASSDPGTGGRGNTEAFF.

The chain has TRBV4-2 and TRBJ2-1, with 11 positions matching TRBD2. The CDR3 length is 18 residues. Germline V gene lookup returns CDR1 LGHNA and CDR2 YNFKEQ. With 0 bases clipped from V and 3 bases from J, the junction kept 7 bases outside the gene matches. The CDR3 here is CASSQESPGTSGYNEQFF. CDR3 DNA: TGTGCCAGCAGCCAAGAATCTCCCGGGACTAGCGGCTACAATGAGCAGTTCTTC.

The chain combines TRBV12-5 with TRBJ2-1; D is possibly TRBD2 (5 bases). The CDR3 consists of 15 residues. From germline, CDR1 is LGHNT and CDR2 FRNRAP. V was clipped by 1 base and J by 4 bases, with 11 bases between them. For the CDR3, the DNA is TGTGCTAGTGGTTTGGCAGCGGCGTGGTACAATGAGCAGTTCTTC. The encoded protein is CASGLAAAWYNEQFF.